Listed here are 21 T cell receptor beta chains from one sample, sequenced in a study of shared clonotypes between healthy human individuals. Data came from immunoSEQ multiplex PCR; TCRdb stores just in-frame clones and leaves some out. Of millions of clones in the sample, 85% to 95% were seen once. Input material: naive CD4+ T cells sorted from blood. As to subset: CD45RA+ positively selected. These TCRs come from a man aged 18-30 years in good health.

The chain uses TRBV11-2 and TRBJ1-2; 9 positions agree with TRBD1. This CDR3 is 15 amino acids long. V trimming: 1 base; J trimming: 4 bases; junction bases outside the gene matches: 4. Per the germline V gene, CDR1 is SGHAT and CDR2 is FQNNGV. CDR3: CASSLALTGGYGYTF. The DNA for the CDR3 is TGTGCCAGCAGCTTAGCCTTGACAGGGGGCTATGGCTACACCTTC.

V usage is TRBV6-1 and J usage is TRBJ1-4, with D maybe TRBD1 (6 bases). CDR3 length: 15 amino acids. Per the germline V gene, CDR1 is MNHNS and CDR2 is SASEGT. V was cut by 2 bases and J by 6 bases, with 13 bases left in between. The CDR3 DNA is TGTGCCAGCAGTGAATCGAGGGGGATACATGAAAAACTGTTTTTT. Its translation is CASSESRGIHEKLFF.

The V call is TRBV7-3, the J call TRBJ2-3; 16 bases map to TRBD2. J gave up 1 base and V 5 bases, and 6 bases lay outside the gene matches. The CDR3 has 18 amino acids. In germline, CDR1 is SGHTA, CDR2 FQGTGA. The CDR3 sequence: CASSRTGTSGGGTDTQYF. CDR3 nucleotide sequence: TGTGCCAGCAGCCGCACCGGGACTAGCGGGGGGGGCACAGATACGCAGTATTTT.

The rearrangement uses TRBV11-3 and TRBJ2-3; 9 bases align to TRBD1. The CDR3 contains 17 residues. Germline-derived CDR1 and CDR2 are SGHNT and YENEEA. V shed 1 base and J 0 bases; nucleotides not matched to a gene: 5. CDR3 region: CASSLGGGTGSTDTQYF. The CDR3, as DNA: TGTGCCAGCAGCTTAGGAGGTGGGACAGGGAGCACAGATACGCAGTATTTT.

The J gene is TRBJ1-2, the V gene TRBV2, with D possibly TRBD1 on 6 matching bases. CDR3 length: 15 amino acids. The germline V and J ends were trimmed by 8 bases and 8 bases, with 24 bases remaining between them. Germline V gene sequence: CDR1 SNHLY, CDR2 FYNNEI. This CDR3 reads CASRTGYGSSLGYTF. The CDR3 DNA reads TGTGCCAGCCGAACAGGGTACGGGTCCTCCTTAGGCTACACCTTC.

V gene TRBV10-1 combines with J gene TRBJ2-1, with 13 bases aligning to TRBD2. CDR1 and CDR2 (germline): WNHNN, SYGVQD (reference sequence). Trimming took 6 bases from V and 5 from J; bases not matched to a gene: 4. The CDR3 length is 15 residues. CDR3 sequence reads: CASSSGLAGHNEQFF. The CDR3 nucleotides read TGCGCCAGCAGCTCGGGACTAGCGGGACACAATGAGCAGTTCTTC.

The chain employs TRBV7-9 and TRBJ1-4; possible D gene TRBD1, 6 bases. Trimming cost V 5 bases and J 7 bases, with 14 bases left between them. In germline, CDR1 is SEHNR, CDR2 FQNEAQ (reference sequence). The CDR3 covers 14 residues. This chain's CDR3 is CASSPQGGGEKLFF. CDR3 nucleotides: TGTGCCAGCAGCCCTCAGGGAGGGGGTGAAAAACTGTTTTTT.

The chain combines TRBV5-1 with TRBJ2-5; 8 nucleotides align to TRBD1. The CDR3 spans 15 residues. Germline loops: CDR1 SGHRS, CDR2 YFSETQ. Trimming took 4 bases from V and 5 from J; bases not matched to a gene: 10. The CDR3 DNA follows: TGCGCCAGCAGCCTCAGACAGGGGATCGAGGAGACCCAGTACTTC. It translates to CASSLRQGIEETQYF.

The gene calls are TRBV7-2 and TRBJ2-5; D uncertain. Trimming shortened V by 2 bases and J by 2 bases, and 9 bases separated the two germline ends. The CDR3 is 14 residues long. The germline V gene has CDR1 SGHTA and CDR2 FQGNSA. The CDR3 DNA reads as TGTGCCAGCAGCTTATCCAACGGTCAAGAGACCCAGTACTTC. It translates to CASSLSNGQETQYF.

The rearrangement uses TRBV11-2 and TRBJ1-2; maybe TRBD1 (5 bases). CDR1 is SGHAT and CDR2 is FQNNGV in the germline V gene. The CDR3 has 14 amino acids. V was trimmed by 6 bases and J by 5 bases, leaving 16 bases between them. Here the CDR3 reads CASSSLRGRYGYTF. CDR3 nucleotides: TGTGCCAGCAGTTCTCTCCGGGGGAGATATGGCTACACCTTC.

On this clone: This same CDR3 is encoded by further DNA sequences in the sample. V is TRBV4-3 and J is TRBJ2-7; 10 nucleotides match TRBD1. Germline CDR1 and CDR2: LGHNA and YSLEER. The V segment lost 4 bases and the J segment 2 bases; nucleotides outside the gene matches: 5. CDR3 length: 15 residues. CDR3 sequence: CASSPAGTGAYEQYF. The CDR3 DNA reads as TGCGCCAGCAGCCCTGCCGGGACAGGGGCCTACGAGCAGTACTTC.

V and J are TRBV7-2 and TRBJ2-5; 7 nucleotides match TRBD1. The germline V gene has CDR1 SGHTA and CDR2 FQGNSA. This CDR3 spans 15 amino acids. J was trimmed by 3 bases and V by 5 bases; bases with no gene match: 9. CDR3 sequence (DNA): TGTGCCAGCAGCCAATCCGGGACAGCAAAAGAGACCCAGTACTTC. Its translation is CASSQSGTAKETQYF. Full variable domain (rest looked up from reference TRBV7-2 and TRBJ2-5): GAGVSQSPSNKVTEKGKDVELRCDPISGHTALYWYRQSLGQGLEFLIYFQGNSAPDKSGLPSDRFSAERTGGSVSTLTIQRTQQEDSAVYLCASSQSGTAKETQYFGPGTRLLVL.

The chain joins TRBV7-2 to TRBJ2-3; the match to TRBD1 covers 7 bases. The CDR3 covers 16 residues. The germline gives CDR1 SGHTA, CDR2 FQGNSA. V lost 1 base, J lost 0 bases, and 4 bases stayed unmatched. CDR3 nucleotides: TGTGCCAGCAGCTTAGGAGGGACAGTTAGCACAGATACGCAGTATTTT. Translating it yields CASSLGGTVSTDTQYF.

This sequence joins TRBV5-6 and TRBJ1-2, with a tentative D call TRBD1 (5 bases). Germline CDR1 is SGHDT and CDR2 is YYEEEE. This CDR3 comprises 14 residues. Deletions cut 0 bases from V and 2 bases from J, with 8 bases between. The CDR3 nucleotides read TGTGCCAGCAGCTTGGACAGGTTCAACTATGGCTACACCTTC. Protein sequence: CASSLDRFNYGYTF.

The DNA of the CDR3 is TGTGCCAGCAGTTCCTCAGGGCCGTGGGCGGGAGGGGGCACAGATACGCAGTATTTT. Its translation: CASSSSGPWAGGGTDTQYF. This chain connects TRBV27 to TRBJ2-3; the match to TRBD2 covers 9 bases. The germline V gene has CDR1 MNHEY and CDR2 SMNVEV (reference sequence). This CDR3 region has 19 residues. V lost 4 bases to trimming and J lost 1 base; unmatched junction nucleotides: 15.

The rearrangement uses TRBV6-5 and TRBJ1-4; D is perhaps TRBD1 (5 bases). V was trimmed by 6 bases and J by 7 bases, leaving 15 bases between them. The CDR3 is 14 residues long. The germline V gene encodes CDR1 MNHEY and CDR2 SVGAGI. The CDR3 DNA sequence: TGTGCCAGCAGCCCCGCCGGGGCGCTTGAAAAACTGTTTTTT. It is translated as CASSPAGALEKLFF.

The chain is built from TRBV25-1 and TRBJ2-2, with a possible D match to TRBD2 (6 bases). CDR1 is MGHDK and CDR2 is SYGVNS in the germline V gene. The V gene lost 4 bases and the J gene lost 6 bases, with 15 bases spanning the gap. CDR3 length: 15 residues. CDR3 residues: CASSAPGLMSGELFF. The CDR3 nucleotides are TGTGCCAGCAGTGCACCGGGACTCATGTCCGGGGAGCTGTTTTTT.

V and J are TRBV10-3 and TRBJ2-7, with D hard to call. The CDR3 loop spans 15 amino acids. The germline CDR1 and CDR2 sequences are ENHRY and SYGVKD. Trimming took off 3 bases at V and 1 base at J, with 13 bases between the two ends. The CDR3: CAISEHYSDSYEQYF. CDR3 DNA sequence: TGTGCCATCAGTGAACACTACAGCGATTCCTACGAGCAGTACTTC.

This clone was counted many times. This chain links TRBV5-4 with TRBJ1-2; tentative D call: TRBD1 (5 bases). Germline CDR1 reads SGHNT; CDR2 reads YYREEE (reference sequence). There are 14 residues in the CDR3. V lost 1 base to trimming and J lost 8 bases, with 15 bases between them. CDR3 coding DNA: TGTGCCAGCAGCTTGATGGGGGACCGGGGAGGCTACACCTTC. Protein product: CASSLMGDRGGYTF.

This chain connects TRBV30 to TRBJ2-5; TRBD2 matches 13 bases. The V gene end was trimmed by 0 bases and the J gene end by 3 bases; junction bases not matched to a gene: 1. The length of the CDR3 is 15 residues. Germline CDR1 is GTSNPN and CDR2 is SVGIG (reference sequence). The DNA of the CDR3 is TGTGCCTGGAGTGTACTAGCGGGGGGGAAAGAGACCCAGTACTTC. Amino acids: CAWSVLAGGKETQYF.

Comments on this clone: The same CDR3 also results from other DNA sequences found in this sample. This sequence joins TRBV6-5 and TRBJ2-7; 8 bases align to TRBD2. Germline lookup yields CDR1 MNHEY and CDR2 SVGAGI. Trimming removed 8 bases from V and 2 bases from J; junction bases left unmatched: 2. The CDR3 extends over 12 amino acids. The chain's CDR3 is CASSSGPYEQYF. DNA for the CDR3: TGTGCCAGCTCTAGCGGGCCCTACGAGCAGTACTTC.